Listed here are 16 T cell receptor beta chains from one sample, sequenced in a study of cytomegalovirus exposure and HLA in healthy donors. Vbeta (60) and Jbeta (13) primers were used in the PCR. Here immunoSEQ multiplex PCR was the method, and the copy in TCRdb shows in-frame clones only, minus some. The table lists approximately 77,000 clones. Sequencing input: PBMCs. Every receptor here comes from a man aged 25 to 45 in good health and CMV-seronegative.

V and J are TRBV5-1 and TRBJ1-1; D not resolved. CDR1 and CDR2 (germline): SGHRS, YFSETQ. The CDR3 spans 13 residues. V lost 4 bases, J lost 8 bases, and 15 bases lay in between. CDR3 sequence: CASSRTEEGEAFF. The CDR3 DNA follows: TGCGCCAGCAGCCGGACTGAAGAAGGGGAAGCTTTCTTT.

V usage is TRBV7-8 and J usage is TRBJ2-5, with D maybe TRBD2 (5 bases). V lost 2 bases and J lost 1, with 14 bases in between. Germline CDR1 SGHVS, CDR2 FQNEAQ. This CDR3 spans 16 amino acids. CDR3 coding DNA: TGTGCCAGCAGCTTAACTAGGCGGACCGTCCAAGAGACCCAGTACTTC. It encodes CASSLTRRTVQETQYF.

This chain links TRBV6-5 with TRBJ1-2; possibly TRBD1 for D (6 bases). Trimming cost V 5 bases and J 2 bases, with 12 bases left between them. This CDR3 region has 14 residues. CDR1 and CDR2 from the germline V gene are MNHEY and SVGAGI. CDR3: CASSRGGGNYGYTF. CDR3 nucleotide sequence: TGTGCCAGCAGTCGGGGGGGCGGGAACTATGGCTACACCTTC.

The CDR3 reads CASSYSDEKLFF. As DNA, the CDR3 is TGTGCCAGCAGTTACAGCGATGAAAAACTGTTTTTT. The rearrangement links TRBV6-6 to TRBJ1-4; D call uncertain. V gave up 2 bases and J gave up 6 bases, with 4 bases separating them. The CDR3 loop spans 12 amino acids. Germline V gives CDR1 MNHNY, CDR2 SVGAGI (reference sequence).

The gene calls are TRBV11-2 and TRBJ2-4; TRBD1 agrees at 7 bases. Germline V lookup: CDR1 SGHAT, CDR2 FQNNGV. Unmatched junction bases numbered 10, after V lost 6 bases and J lost 5 bases. The CDR3 covers 15 residues. The CDR3 sequence is CASSFTGVLENIQYF. CDR3 DNA: TGTGCCAGCAGTTTCACAGGGGTATTAGAAAACATTCAGTACTTC.

The chain carries TRBV2 and TRBJ1-5; D remains unclear. Germline V lookup: CDR1 SNHLY, CDR2 FYNNEI. CDR3 length: 16 amino acids. Deletions cut 3 bases from V and 2 bases from J, with 14 bases between. The CDR3 DNA reads as TGTGCCAGCAGTGAGGGGAGGGCCCTGGGCAATCAGCCCCAGCATTTT. This codes for CASSEGRALGNQPQHF.

For the CDR3, the DNA is TGTGCCATCAGTGATGGGACATCCTATGGCTACACCTTC. Encoded protein: CAISDGTSYGYTF. V usage is TRBV10-3 and J usage is TRBJ1-2; the D gene is possibly TRBD1 (6 bases). Per the germline V gene, CDR1 is ENHRY and CDR2 is SYGVKD. The CDR3 is made up of 13 amino acids. Trimming pared 3 bases from V and 4 bases from J, leaving 9 bases between.

The chain employs TRBV19 and TRBJ1-4; D is uncertain. Trimming removed 7 bases at V and 7 bases at J, with 10 bases between. This CDR3 spans 12 amino acids. In germline, CDR1 is LNHDA, CDR2 SQIVND (reference sequence). The CDR3 DNA is TGTGCCAGTACCACCGGGTTTGAAAAACTGTTTTTT. Translating it yields CASTTGFEKLFF.

This chain links TRBV9 with TRBJ2-1, with TRBD2 matching 7 bases. The CDR3 extends over 14 amino acids. V gave up 4 bases and J gave up 8 bases; unmatched junction bases: 9. CDR1 and CDR2 (germline): SGDLS, YYNGEE. CDR3 sequence (DNA): TGTGCCAGCAGCCCCGCGACTAGCAATGATGAGCAGTTCTTC. Amino acids: CASSPATSNDEQFF.

The chain recombines TRBV9 with TRBJ1-1; 8 nucleotides align to TRBD1. This CDR3 contains 14 residues. CDR1 and CDR2 from the germline V gene are SGDLS and YYNGEE. The ends lost 5 bases at V and 4 bases at J; junction bases unmatched: 7. CDR3: CASRPGTGLTEAFF. The CDR3 DNA reads as TGTGCCAGCAGACCCGGGACAGGTCTCACTGAAGCTTTCTTT.

J is TRBJ2-5 and V is TRBV5-5; TRBD1 matches at 7 bases. Trimming took 3 bases from V and 1 from J; bases not matched to a gene: 3. From germline, CDR1 is SGHKS and CDR2 YYEKEE (reference sequence). The CDR3 contains 14 residues. The CDR3 protein is CASSSTGAQETQYF. In DNA, the CDR3 is TGTGCCAGCAGCTCCACAGGGGCCCAAGAGACCCAGTACTTC.

This chain links TRBV11-2 with TRBJ2-1, with D possibly TRBD1 on 6 matching bases. Per the germline V gene, CDR1 is SGHAT and CDR2 is FQNNGV. Trimming pared 3 bases from V and 6 bases from J, leaving 12 bases between. The CDR3 has 14 residues. In DNA form, the CDR3 reads TGTGCCAGCAGCTTGCTCAGGGGCCTCAATGAGCAGTTCTTC. Amino acids: CASSLLRGLNEQFF.

This chain joins TRBV7-9 and TRBJ2-1; TRBD2 matches at 10 bases. The CDR3 covers 18 residues. The V gene end was trimmed by 4 bases and the J gene end by 8 bases; junction bases not matched to a gene: 17. Germline V gene lookup returns CDR1 SEHNR and CDR2 FQNEAQ (reference sequence). CDR3 residues: CASSSRGGIAGGGDEQFF. CDR3 DNA sequence: TGTGCCAGCAGCTCAAGGGGTGGGATAGCGGGAGGAGGCGATGAGCAGTTCTTC.

The CDR3 reads CASSVGPSTDTQYF. Here the CDR3 DNA reads TGTGCCAGCAGCGTAGGGCCAAGCACAGATACGCAGTATTTT. The chain has TRBV9 and TRBJ2-3, with D unclear. Trimming left V 0 bases short and J 0 bases short, with 5 bases between. Germline CDR1 reads SGDLS; CDR2 reads YYNGEE. The CDR3 extends over 14 amino acids.

This chain connects TRBV4-1 to TRBJ2-2; TRBD2 is a possible D gene (6 bases). The CDR3 length is 19 residues. Between the trimmed V and J ends, which lost 4 bases and 3 bases, there was a span of 24 bases. Germline CDR1 reads MGHRA; CDR2 reads YSYEKL. CDR3 in amino acids: CASSLLLGGGGAYTGELFF. CDR3 in DNA: TGCGCCAGCAGCCTTCTCTTAGGCGGTGGAGGGGCGTACACCGGGGAGCTGTTTTTT.

CDR3 coding DNA: TGTGCCAGCAGTTCTTCCGGGACAGGGGTCCTTTACGAGCAGTACTTC. This encodes CASSSSGTGVLYEQYF. J is TRBJ2-7 and V is TRBV28; 10 bases are a match to TRBD1. The CDR3 covers 16 residues. V lost 4 bases, J lost 4 bases, and 10 bases stayed unmatched. CDR1 and CDR2 (germline): MDHEN, SYDVKM.